Presented here are 8 T cell receptor beta chains from one specimen sequenced in a study of blood T cell repertoires in COVID-19. This table comes from immunoSEQ multiplex PCR, and its TCRdb copy is limited to in-frame clones, with some not included. Counted here are 250,000 to 300,000 clones, approximately 91% occurring once; the ten biggest clones make up around 0.8%. The sequencing input was peripheral blood. All receptors derive from a woman aged 30 to 39 with acute or convalescent COVID-19.

The chain employs TRBV7-9 and TRBJ2-2; 7 nucleotides agree with TRBD2. With 5 bases clipped from V and 4 bases from J, the junction kept 13 bases outside the gene matches. Germline lookup yields CDR1 SEHNR and CDR2 FQNEAQ (reference sequence). This CDR3 has 17 residues. The DNA for the CDR3 is TGTGCCAGCAGCCCCAGGGCCGGCGGGAGTGTCACCGGGGAGCTGTTTTTT. Protein: CASSPRAGGSVTGELFF.

The genes are TRBV30 and TRBJ2-7; 7 bases line up with TRBD1. The CDR3 covers 13 residues. J was trimmed by 0 bases and V by 2 bases; bases with no gene match: 1. Germline CDR1 GTSNPN, CDR2 SVGIG (reference sequence). The CDR3 nucleotides read TGTGCCTGGAGTCCAGGGGGCTCCTACGAGCAGTACTTC. This translates into CAWSPGGSYEQYF.

The V call is TRBV9, the J call TRBJ2-1; D may be TRBD2 (5 bases). Germline V gene sequence: CDR1 SGDLS, CDR2 YYNGEE. The CDR3 contains 13 residues. V lost 2 bases and J lost 9, with 12 bases in between. The CDR3 DNA sequence: TGTGCCAGCAGCGTTTCGAGGGCGACTGAGCAGTTCTTC. Encoded protein: CASSVSRATEQFF.

The V and J genes are TRBV27 and TRBJ2-7; weak D call: TRBD1 (5 bases). V lost 3 bases and J lost 4, with 10 bases in between. The length of the CDR3 is 13 residues. CDR1 and CDR2 from the germline V gene are MNHEY and SMNVEV (reference sequence). The chain's CDR3 is CASSFQGAYEQYF. The CDR3 DNA sequence: TGTGCCAGCAGTTTCCAGGGCGCTTACGAGCAGTACTTC.

The gene calls are TRBV24-1 and TRBJ1-1; 8 bases are a match to TRBD1. The CDR3 length is 14 residues. CDR1 is KGHDR and CDR2 is SFDVKD in the germline V gene. With V trimmed by 7 bases and J by 0 bases, 3 bases remained unmatched. CDR3 sequence: CATRGQEMNTEAFF. The DNA for the CDR3 is TGTGCCACCAGGGGACAGGAGATGAACACTGAAGCTTTCTTT.

V is TRBV27 and J is TRBJ2-5, with TRBD1 as a possible D gene (5 bases). V was clipped by 2 bases and J by 1 base, with 11 bases between them. The V gene's germline CDR1 is MNHEY and CDR2 SMNVEV (reference sequence). The CDR3 is 15 residues long. CDR3 coding DNA: TGTGCCAGCAGTTTAGCCGGACATATCCAAGAGACCCAGTACTTC. It translates to CASSLAGHIQETQYF.

This chain uses TRBV29-1 with TRBJ2-3; the match to TRBD1 covers 8 bases. Germline V gene data show CDR1 as SQVTM and CDR2 as ANQGSEA. V lost 0 bases, J lost 6 bases, and 8 bases stayed unmatched. This CDR3 contains 15 residues. The CDR3 DNA is TGCAGCGTTGAAGATCGGGCAGGGGGCTGGGATACGCAGTATTTT. Amino acids: CSVEDRAGGWDTQYF.

The chain has TRBV11-2 and TRBJ2-7; 10 bases map to TRBD1. J lost 2 bases, V lost 3 bases, and 4 bases had no gene match. Germline V CDR1 and CDR2: SGHAT, FQNNGV. This CDR3 has 15 residues. Here the CDR3 reads CASSFEGQGTYEQYF. CDR3 sequence (DNA): TGTGCCAGCAGCTTCGAGGGACAGGGGACCTACGAGCAGTACTTC.